This T cell receptor (beta chain) was documented in a study of blood T cell repertoires in COVID-19. This clone was seen a single time. Germline V gene lookup returns CDR1 SNHLY and CDR2 FYNNEI. J lost 5 bases, V lost 4 bases, and 10 bases had no gene match. The CDR3 loop spans 15 amino acids. Per the study methods: From reference gene primer amplification, estimates of nucleated cell counts were derived. Measured with immunoSEQ multiplex PCR; TCRdb has only the in-frame clones, and not every one. That table gives V, J and clone size, and the DNA gave D and trimming. The table lists hundreds of thousands of clones, approximately 88% of them singletons.

This TCR was recovered from a woman aged 30 to 39 who had recovered from COVID-19. This sequence joins TRBV2 and TRBJ1-2; 7 nucleotides agree with TRBD1. The sequencing sample was made of peripheral blood. The CDR3 DNA reads TGTGCCAGCAGTGCCCAAGGACAGGAGGTATATGGCTACACCTTC. Amino acids: CASSAQGQEVYGYTF. Full variable domain (missing parts from reference TRBV2 and TRBJ1-2): EPEVTQTPSHQVTQMGQEVILRCVPISNHLYFYWYRQILGQKVEFLVSFYNNEISEKSEIFDDQFSVERPDGSNFTLKIRSTKLEDSAMYFCASSAQGQEVYGYTFGSGTRLTVV.